Given below is one T cell receptor beta chain in context. Antigen unknown. Germline CDR1 and CDR2: KGHSH and LQKENI. V dropped 3 bases and J dropped 0 bases, with 11 bases sitting between them. CDR3 length: 16 residues. The data originate from a study of T cell responses to AZD1222 COVID-19 vaccine. Overall study context: The study pooled second doses at about 4 or about 12 weeks.

Notes on the study in general: Rises in breadth and depth of Spike-specific TCRs came after two AZD1222 doses. Regions 160-218 and 743-854 dominated among vaccine-associated CD4 TCRs spanning spike.

The assay was immunoSEQ multiplex PCR, and TCRdb's table has in-frame clones only and misses some. The table shows approximately 90,000 clones, with 80% to 90% occurring only once. V is TRBV18 and J is TRBJ1-4; D gene unclear. This specimen was peripheral blood, taken on day 0 of AZD1222 vaccination. The sequence was collected from an adult in good health. In nucleotides, the CDR3 is TGTGCCAGCTCACCCGAGTTTGGGTCAACTAATGAAAAACTGTTTTTT. This sequence encodes CASSPEFGSTNEKLFF.